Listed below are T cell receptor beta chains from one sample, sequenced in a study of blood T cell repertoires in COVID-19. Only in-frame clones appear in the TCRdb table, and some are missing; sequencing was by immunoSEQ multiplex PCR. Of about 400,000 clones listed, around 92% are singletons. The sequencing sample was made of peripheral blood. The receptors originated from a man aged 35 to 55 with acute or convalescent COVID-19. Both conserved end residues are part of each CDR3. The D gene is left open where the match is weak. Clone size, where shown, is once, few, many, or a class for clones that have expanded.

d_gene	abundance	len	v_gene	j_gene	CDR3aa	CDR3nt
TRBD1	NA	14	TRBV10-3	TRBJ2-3	CASKQGMSTDTQYF	TGTGCCAGTAAACAGGGGATGAGCACAGATACGCAGTATTTT
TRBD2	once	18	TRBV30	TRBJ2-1	CAWTPRPRASGRGDEQFF	TGTGCCTGGACTCCCCGACCCCGGGCTAGCGGGAGAGGAGATGAGCAGTTCTTC
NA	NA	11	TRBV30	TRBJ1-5	CAWSVTGPQHF	TGTGCCTGGAGTGTAACCGGGCCCCAGCATTTT
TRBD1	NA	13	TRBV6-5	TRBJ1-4	CASGELDRGGLFF	TGTGCCAGCGGGGAGTTGGACAGGGGTGGACTGTTTTTT
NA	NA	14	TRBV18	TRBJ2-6	CASSQGSGANVLTF	TGTGCCAGCTCACAGGGGTCGGGGGCCAACGTCCTGACTTTC
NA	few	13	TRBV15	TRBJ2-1	CAAAGSNHNEQFF	TGTGCCGCGGCAGGGTCGAACCACAATGAGCAGTTCTTC
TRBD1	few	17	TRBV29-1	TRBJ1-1	CSVEDFFGRGLGTEAFF	TGCAGCGTTGAAGATTTTTTCGGCAGGGGGCTAGGAACTGAAGCTTTCTTT
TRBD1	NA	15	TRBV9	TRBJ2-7	CASSPRTGGVYEQYF	TGTGCCAGCAGCCCCCGGACAGGGGGCGTTTACGAGCAGTACTTC
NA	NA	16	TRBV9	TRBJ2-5	CASSVGASEYQETQYF	TGTGCCAGCAGCGTAGGGGCTAGCGAGTACCAAGAGACCCAGTACTTC
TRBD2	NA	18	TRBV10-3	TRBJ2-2	CAISGGTSGSGYTGELFF	TGTGCCATCAGCGGAGGGACTAGCGGGAGCGGATACACCGGGGAGCTGTTTTTT
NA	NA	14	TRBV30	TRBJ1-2	CAWSPSLGEGGYTF	TGTGCCTGGAGCCCTTCTTTGGGGGAGGGGGGCTACACCTTC
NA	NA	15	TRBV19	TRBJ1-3	CASSIAAESGNTIYF	TGTGCCAGTAGTATAGCAGCGGAATCTGGAAACACCATATATTTT
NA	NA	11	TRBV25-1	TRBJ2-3	CASSDLNTQYF	TGTGCCAGCAGTGACCTAAATACGCAGTATTTT
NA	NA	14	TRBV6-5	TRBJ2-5	CASTDGDSRETQYF	TGTGCCAGCACAGACGGGGACTCGAGGGAGACCCAGTACTTC
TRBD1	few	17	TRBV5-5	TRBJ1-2	CASSLNRGTGAGYGYTF	TGTGCCAGCAGCTTGAACCGTGGGACAGGGGCTGGCTATGGCTACACCTTC
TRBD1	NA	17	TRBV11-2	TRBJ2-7	CASSLGTGGVGSYEQYF	TGTGCCAGCAGCTTAGGGACAGGGGGAGTAGGTAGCTACGAGCAGTACTTC
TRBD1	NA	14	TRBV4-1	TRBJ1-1	CASSSRTGTTEAFF	TGCGCCAGCAGCTCCCGGACAGGGACCACTGAAGCTTTCTTT
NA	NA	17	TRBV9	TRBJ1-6	CASSPRQGSSYNSPLHF	TGTGCCAGCAGCCCCCGGCAGGGGAGCTCCTATAATTCACCCCTCCACTTT
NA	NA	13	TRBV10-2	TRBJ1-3	CASISGSGNTIYF	TGCGCCAGTATCAGTGGCTCTGGAAACACCATATATTTT
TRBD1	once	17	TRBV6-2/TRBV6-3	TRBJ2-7	CASSYPTTGGSSYEQYF	TGTGCCAGCAGTTACCCCACAACAGGGGGATCCTCCTACGAGCAGTACTTC
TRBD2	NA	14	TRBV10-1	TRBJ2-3	CASSGGLVADTQYF	TGCGCCAGCAGTGGTGGACTAGTAGCTGATACGCAGTATTTT
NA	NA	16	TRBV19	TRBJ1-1	CASSLGRAGRGTEAFF	TGTGCCAGTAGTTTGGGACGGGCCGGGAGAGGGACTGAAGCTTTCTTT
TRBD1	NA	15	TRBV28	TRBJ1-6	CASSYLTGGSSPLHF	TGTGCCAGCAGTTACTTGACAGGGGGCAGTTCACCCCTCCACTTT
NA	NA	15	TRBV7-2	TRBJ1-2	CASSSMAGRERGYTF	TGTGCCAGCAGCTCGATGGCCGGACGGGAAAGGGGCTACACCTTC
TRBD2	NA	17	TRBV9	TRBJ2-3	CASSVGPQRGERDTQYF	TGTGCCAGCAGCGTAGGTCCCCAGCGGGGGGAGAGAGATACGCAGTATTTT
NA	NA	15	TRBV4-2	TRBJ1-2	CASSQAPAVNYGYTF	TGTGCCAGCAGCCAAGCCCCGGCGGTGAACTATGGCTACACCTTC
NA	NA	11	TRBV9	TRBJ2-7	CASSRGYEQYF	TGTGCCAGCAGCCGCGGCTACGAGCAGTACTTC
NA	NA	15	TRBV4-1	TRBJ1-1	CASSQLTGRVTEAFF	TGCGCCAGCAGCCAATTAACGGGCAGGGTCACTGAAGCTTTCTTT